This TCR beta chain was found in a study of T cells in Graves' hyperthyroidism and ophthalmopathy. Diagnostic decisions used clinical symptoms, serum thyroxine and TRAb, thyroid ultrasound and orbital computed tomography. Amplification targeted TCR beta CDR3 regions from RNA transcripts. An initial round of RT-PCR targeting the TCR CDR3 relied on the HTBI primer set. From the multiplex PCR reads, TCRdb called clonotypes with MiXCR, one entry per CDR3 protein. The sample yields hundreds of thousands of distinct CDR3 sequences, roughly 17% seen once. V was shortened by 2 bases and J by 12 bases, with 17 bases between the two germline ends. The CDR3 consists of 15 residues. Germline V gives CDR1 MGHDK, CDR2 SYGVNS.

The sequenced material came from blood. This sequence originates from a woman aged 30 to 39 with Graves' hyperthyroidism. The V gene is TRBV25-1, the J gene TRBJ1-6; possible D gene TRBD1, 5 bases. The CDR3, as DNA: TGTGCCAGCAGTGAAGTAGGGGCTTCTGTGTTACCCCTCCACTTT. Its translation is CASSEVGASVLPLHF.